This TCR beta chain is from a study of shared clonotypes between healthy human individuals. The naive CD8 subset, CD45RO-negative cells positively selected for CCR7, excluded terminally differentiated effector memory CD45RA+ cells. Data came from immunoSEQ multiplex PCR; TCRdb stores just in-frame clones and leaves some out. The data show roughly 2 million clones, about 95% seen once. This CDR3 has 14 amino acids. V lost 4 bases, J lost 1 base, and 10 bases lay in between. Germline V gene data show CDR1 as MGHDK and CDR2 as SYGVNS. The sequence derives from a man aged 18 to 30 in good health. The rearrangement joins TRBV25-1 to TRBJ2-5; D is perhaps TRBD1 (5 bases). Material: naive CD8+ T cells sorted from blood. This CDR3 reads CASSGPGLQETQYF. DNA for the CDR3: TGTGCCAGCAGTGGTCCAGGGCTCCAAGAGACCCAGTACTTC.